This T cell receptor (beta chain) was documented in a study of identifying expanded T cells in peripheral blood. Study-wide results and caveats: Over around two and four weeks, about 15 and 19 clones changed, versus approximately 1.1 between replicates.

This table comes from immunoSEQ multiplex PCR, and its TCRdb copy is limited to in-frame clones, with some not included. The sample has approximately 120,000 clones; 88% are singletons. In its sample, this clone was seen once. Its antigen remains unknown. The CDR3 contains 15 residues. The V end was cut by 1 base, the J end by 1 base, with 10 bases between. Germline-derived CDR1 and CDR2 are SNHLY and FYNNEI. Specimen: blood. The chain has TRBV2 and TRBJ2-5, with D unresolved. This receptor was obtained from a person aged 18-70 years in good health. DNA of the CDR3: TGTGCCAGCAGTGAAGACACCGGCAGCCAAGAGACCCAGTACTTC. Its translation: CASSEDTGSQETQYF.